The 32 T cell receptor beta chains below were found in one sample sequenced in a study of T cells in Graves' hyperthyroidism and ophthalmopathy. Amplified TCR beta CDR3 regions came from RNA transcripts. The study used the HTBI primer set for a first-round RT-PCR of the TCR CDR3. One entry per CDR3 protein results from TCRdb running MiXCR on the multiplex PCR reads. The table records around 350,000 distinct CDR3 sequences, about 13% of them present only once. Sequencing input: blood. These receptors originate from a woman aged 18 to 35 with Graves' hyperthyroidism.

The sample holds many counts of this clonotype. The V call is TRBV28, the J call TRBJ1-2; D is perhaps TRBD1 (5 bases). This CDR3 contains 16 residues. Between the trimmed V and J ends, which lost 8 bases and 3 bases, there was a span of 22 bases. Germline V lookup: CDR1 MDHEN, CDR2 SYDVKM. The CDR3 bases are TGTGCCAGCCAGGGCCCTAGCCCCCCCACTTACTATGGCTACACCTTC. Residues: CASQGPSPPTYYGYTF.

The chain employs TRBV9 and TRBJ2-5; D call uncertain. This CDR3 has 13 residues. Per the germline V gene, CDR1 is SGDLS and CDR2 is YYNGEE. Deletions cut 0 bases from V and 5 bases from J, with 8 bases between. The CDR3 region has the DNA TGTGCCAGCAGCGTAGCTTGGTCCGAGACCCAGTACTTC. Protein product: CASSVAWSETQYF.

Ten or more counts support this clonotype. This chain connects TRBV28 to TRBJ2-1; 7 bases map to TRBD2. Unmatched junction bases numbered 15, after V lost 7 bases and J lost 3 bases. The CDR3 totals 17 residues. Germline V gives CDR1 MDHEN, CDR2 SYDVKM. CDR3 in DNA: TGTGCCAGCACCGAATCTCCCCTAGCGGAGGGCTACAATGAGCAGTTCTTC. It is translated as CASTESPLAEGYNEQFF.

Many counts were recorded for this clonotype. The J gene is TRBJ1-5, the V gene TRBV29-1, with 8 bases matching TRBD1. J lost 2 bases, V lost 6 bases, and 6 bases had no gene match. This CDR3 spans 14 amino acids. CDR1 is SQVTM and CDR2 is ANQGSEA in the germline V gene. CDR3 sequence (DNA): TGCAGCGTAGCGACAGGGGTGGGCAATCAGCCCCAGCATTTT. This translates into CSVATGVGNQPQHF. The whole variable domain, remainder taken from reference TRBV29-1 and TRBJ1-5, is SAVISQKPSRDICQRGTSLTIQCQVDSQVTMMFWYRQQPGQSLTLIATANQGSEATYESGFVIDKFPISRPNLTFSTLTVSNMSPEDSSIYLCSVATGVGNQPQHFGDGTRLSIL.

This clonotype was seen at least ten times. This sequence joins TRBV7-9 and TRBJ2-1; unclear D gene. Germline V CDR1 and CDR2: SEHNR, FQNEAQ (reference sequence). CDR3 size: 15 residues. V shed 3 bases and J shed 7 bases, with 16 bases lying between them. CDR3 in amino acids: CASSFSPPKGNEQFF. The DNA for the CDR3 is TGTGCCAGCAGCTTTAGTCCCCCGAAAGGGAATGAGCAGTTCTTC.

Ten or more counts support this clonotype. This chain's CDR3 is CSARARGAGERNEQFF. The CDR3 region has the DNA TGCAGTGCTAGAGCACGGGGAGCGGGAGAACGGAATGAGCAGTTCTTC. V is TRBV20-1 and J is TRBJ2-1, with 8 bases lining up with TRBD2. Unmatched junction bases numbered 12, after V lost 1 base and J lost 7 bases. The CDR3 loop spans 16 amino acids. CDR1 is DFQATT, CDR2 SNEGSKA, per germline (reference sequence).

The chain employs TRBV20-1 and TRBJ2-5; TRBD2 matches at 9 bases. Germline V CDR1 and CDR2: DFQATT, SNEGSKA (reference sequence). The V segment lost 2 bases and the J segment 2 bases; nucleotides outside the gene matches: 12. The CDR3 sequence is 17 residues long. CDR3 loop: CSARLAGSRGGQETQYF. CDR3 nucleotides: TGCAGTGCTAGACTAGCGGGATCCCGAGGGGGGCAAGAGACCCAGTACTTC.

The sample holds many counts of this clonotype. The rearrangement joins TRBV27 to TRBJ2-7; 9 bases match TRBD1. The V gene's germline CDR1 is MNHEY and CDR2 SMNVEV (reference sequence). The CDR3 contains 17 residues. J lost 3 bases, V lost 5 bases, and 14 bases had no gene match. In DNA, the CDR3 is TGTGCCAGCAGTGCACAGGGGGCGCTTCGGAAGGACTACGAGCAGTACTTC. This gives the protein CASSAQGALRKDYEQYF.

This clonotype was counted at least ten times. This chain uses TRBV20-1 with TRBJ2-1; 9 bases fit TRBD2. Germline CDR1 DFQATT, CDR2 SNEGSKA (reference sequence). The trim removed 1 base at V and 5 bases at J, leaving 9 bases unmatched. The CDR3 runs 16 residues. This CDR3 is CSARGAGTSRHNEQFF. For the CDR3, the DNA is TGCAGTGCTAGAGGGGCGGGGACTAGCAGACACAATGAGCAGTTCTTC.

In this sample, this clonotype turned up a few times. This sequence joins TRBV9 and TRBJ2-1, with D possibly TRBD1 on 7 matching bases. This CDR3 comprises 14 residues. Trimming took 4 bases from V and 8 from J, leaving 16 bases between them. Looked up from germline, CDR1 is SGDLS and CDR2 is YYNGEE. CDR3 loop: CASSILGGGDEQFF. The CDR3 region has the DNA TGTGCCAGCAGCATACTAGGGGGCGGGGATGAGCAGTTCTTC.

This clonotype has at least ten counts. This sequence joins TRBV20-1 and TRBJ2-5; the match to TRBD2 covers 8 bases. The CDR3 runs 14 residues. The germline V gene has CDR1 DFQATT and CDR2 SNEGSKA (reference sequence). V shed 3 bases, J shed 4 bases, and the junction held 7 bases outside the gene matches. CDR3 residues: CSASPPGGGETQYF. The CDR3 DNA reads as TGCAGTGCTAGCCCCCCGGGGGGGGGAGAGACCCAGTACTTC.

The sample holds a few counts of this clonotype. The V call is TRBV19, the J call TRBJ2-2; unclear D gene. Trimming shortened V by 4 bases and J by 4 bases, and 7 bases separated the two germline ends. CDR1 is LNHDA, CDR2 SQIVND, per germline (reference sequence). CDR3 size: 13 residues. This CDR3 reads CASSKSGTGELFF. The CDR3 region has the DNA TGTGCCAGTAGTAAGTCGGGCACCGGGGAGCTGTTTTTT.

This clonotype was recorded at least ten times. CDR3 DNA sequence: TGTGCCAGCAGCTTGATCGGGGTTCAAGAGACCCAGTACTTC. This gives the protein CASSLIGVQETQYF. The V call is TRBV5-6, the J call TRBJ2-5; a weak D match, TRBD2 (5 bases). CDR1 is SGHDT and CDR2 is YYEEEE in the germline V gene. Trimming stripped 1 base from V and 2 bases from J, with 9 bases between. The CDR3 sequence is 14 residues long.

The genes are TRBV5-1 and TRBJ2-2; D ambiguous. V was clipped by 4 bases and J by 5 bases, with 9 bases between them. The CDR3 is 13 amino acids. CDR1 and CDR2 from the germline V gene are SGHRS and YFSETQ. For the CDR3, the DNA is TGCGCCAGCAGCAGAAGTTTTACCGGGGAGCTGTTTTTT. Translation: CASSRSFTGELFF.

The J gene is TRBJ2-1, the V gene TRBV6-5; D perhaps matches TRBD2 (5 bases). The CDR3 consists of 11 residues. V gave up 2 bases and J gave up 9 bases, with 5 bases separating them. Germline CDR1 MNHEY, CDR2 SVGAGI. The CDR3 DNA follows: TGTGCCAGCAGTTACCGGGGTGAGCAGTTCTTC. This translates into CASSYRGEQFF.

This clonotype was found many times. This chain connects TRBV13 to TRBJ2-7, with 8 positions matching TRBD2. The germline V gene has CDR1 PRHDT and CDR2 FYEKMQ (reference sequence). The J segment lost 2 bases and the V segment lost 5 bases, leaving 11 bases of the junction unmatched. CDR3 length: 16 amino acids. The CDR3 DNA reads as TGTGCCAGCAGCCGGGCGGGAGGAGTTAGGGCCTACGAGCAGTACTTC. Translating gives CASSRAGGVRAYEQYF.

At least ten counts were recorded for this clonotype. CDR3 sequence: CASSLSSPAYGYTF. CDR3 nucleotides: TGTGCCAGCAGTCTCTCCTCGCCGGCGTATGGCTACACCTTC. The gene calls are TRBV27 and TRBJ1-2; D remains ambiguous. CDR3 length: 14 residues. Looked up from germline, CDR1 is MNHEY and CDR2 is SMNVEV (reference sequence). Trimming cost V 5 bases and J 5 bases, with 15 bases left between them.

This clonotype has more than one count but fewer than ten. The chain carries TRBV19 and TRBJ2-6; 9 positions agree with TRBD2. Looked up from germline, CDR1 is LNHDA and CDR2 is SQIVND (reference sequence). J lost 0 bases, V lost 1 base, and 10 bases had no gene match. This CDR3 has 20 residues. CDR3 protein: CASSIVTSGRPRSGANVLTF. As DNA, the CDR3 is TGTGCCAGTAGTATAGTTACCAGCGGGAGGCCCCGCTCTGGGGCCAACGTCCTGACTTTC.

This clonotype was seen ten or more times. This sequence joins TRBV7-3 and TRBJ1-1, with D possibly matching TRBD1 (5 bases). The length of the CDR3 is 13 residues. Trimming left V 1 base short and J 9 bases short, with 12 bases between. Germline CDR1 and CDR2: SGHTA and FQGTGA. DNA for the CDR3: TGTGCCAGCAGCTTAAAGGGGCTGAGTAAAGCTTTCTTT. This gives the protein CASSLKGLSKAFF.

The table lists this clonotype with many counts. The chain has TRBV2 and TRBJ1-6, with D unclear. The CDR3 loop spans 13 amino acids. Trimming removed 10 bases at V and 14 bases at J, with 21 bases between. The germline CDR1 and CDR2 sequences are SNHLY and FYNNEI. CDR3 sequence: CAIQIETAQTLHF. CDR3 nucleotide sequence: TGTGCCATCCAGATAGAGACGGCCCAGACCCTCCACTTT.

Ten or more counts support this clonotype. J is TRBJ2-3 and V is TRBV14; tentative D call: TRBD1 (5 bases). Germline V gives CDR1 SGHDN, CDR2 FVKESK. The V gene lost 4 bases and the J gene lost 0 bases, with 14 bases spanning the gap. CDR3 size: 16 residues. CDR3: CASSLWGDPSTDTQYF. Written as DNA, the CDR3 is TGTGCCAGCAGCCTATGGGGCGATCCCAGCACAGATACGCAGTATTTT. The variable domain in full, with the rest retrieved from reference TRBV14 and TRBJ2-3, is EAGVTQFPSHSVIEKGQTVTLRCDPISGHDNLYWYRRVMGKEIKFLLHFVKESKQDESGMPNNRFLAERTGGTYSTLKVQPAELEDSGVYFCASSLWGDPSTDTQYFGPGTRLTVL.

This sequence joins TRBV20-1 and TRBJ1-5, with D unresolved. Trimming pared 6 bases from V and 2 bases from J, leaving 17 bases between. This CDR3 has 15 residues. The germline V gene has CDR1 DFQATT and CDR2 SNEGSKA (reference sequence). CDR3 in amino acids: CSANRPTGGNQPQHF. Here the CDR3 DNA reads TGCAGTGCCAACCGACCTACCGGTGGCAATCAGCCCCAGCATTTT.

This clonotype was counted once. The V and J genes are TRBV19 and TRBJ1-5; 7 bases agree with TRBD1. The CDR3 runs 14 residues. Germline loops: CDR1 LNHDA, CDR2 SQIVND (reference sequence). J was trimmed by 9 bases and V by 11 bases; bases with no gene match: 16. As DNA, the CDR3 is TGTGCCGGCAGGAAGGGACAGAGTCTAACGCCCCAGCATTTT. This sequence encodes CAGRKGQSLTPQHF.

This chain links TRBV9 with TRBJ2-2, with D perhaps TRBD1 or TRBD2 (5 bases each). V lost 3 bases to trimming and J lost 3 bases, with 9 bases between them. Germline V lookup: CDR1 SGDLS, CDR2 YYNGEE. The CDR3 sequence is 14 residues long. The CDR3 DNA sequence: TGTGCCAGCAGCGAGCAGGGAGACACCGGGGAGCTGTTTTTT. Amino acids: CASSEQGDTGELFF.

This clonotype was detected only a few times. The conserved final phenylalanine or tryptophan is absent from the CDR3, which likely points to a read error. The CDR3 sequence is CASSLEGFYSYEQYS. The DNA for the CDR3 is TGTGCCAGCAGCTTGGAAGGTTTCTACTCCTACGAGCAGTACTCC. The chain links TRBV5-6 to TRBJ2-7; unclear D gene. The length of the CDR3 is 15 residues. Germline assignment: CDR1 SGHDT and CDR2 YYEEEE. V lost 0 bases, J lost 0 bases, and 10 bases lay in between.

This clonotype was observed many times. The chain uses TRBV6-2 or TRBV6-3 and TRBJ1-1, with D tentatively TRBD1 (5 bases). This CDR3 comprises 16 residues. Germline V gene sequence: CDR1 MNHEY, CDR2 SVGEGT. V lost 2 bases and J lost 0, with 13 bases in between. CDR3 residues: CASSYLLGDLNTEAFF. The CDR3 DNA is TGTGCCAGCAGTTACCTCTTGGGGGACCTGAACACTGAAGCTTTCTTT.

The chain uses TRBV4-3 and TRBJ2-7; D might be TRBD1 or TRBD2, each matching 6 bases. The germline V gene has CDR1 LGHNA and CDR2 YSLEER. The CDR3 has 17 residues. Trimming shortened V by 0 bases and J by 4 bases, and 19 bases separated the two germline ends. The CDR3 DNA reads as TGCGCCAGCAGCCAAGAGGCGGGGACCGGGACACCATACGAGCAGTACTTC. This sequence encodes CASSQEAGTGTPYEQYF.

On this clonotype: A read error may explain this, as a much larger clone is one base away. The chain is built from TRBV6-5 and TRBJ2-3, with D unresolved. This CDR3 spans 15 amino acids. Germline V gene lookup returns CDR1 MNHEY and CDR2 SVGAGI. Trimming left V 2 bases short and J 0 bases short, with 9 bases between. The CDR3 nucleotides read TGTGCCAGCAGTTACATCGGAAGGAGCACAGATACGCAGTATTTT. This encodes CASSYIGRSTDTQYF.

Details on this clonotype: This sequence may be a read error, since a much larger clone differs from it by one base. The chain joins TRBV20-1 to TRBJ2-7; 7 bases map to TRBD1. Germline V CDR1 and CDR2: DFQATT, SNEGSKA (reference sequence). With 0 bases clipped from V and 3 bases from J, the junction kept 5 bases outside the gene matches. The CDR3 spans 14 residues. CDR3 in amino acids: CSAREEAGGYEQYF. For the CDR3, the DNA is TGCAGTGCTAGAGAAGAGGCAGGGGGCTACGAGCAGTACTTC.

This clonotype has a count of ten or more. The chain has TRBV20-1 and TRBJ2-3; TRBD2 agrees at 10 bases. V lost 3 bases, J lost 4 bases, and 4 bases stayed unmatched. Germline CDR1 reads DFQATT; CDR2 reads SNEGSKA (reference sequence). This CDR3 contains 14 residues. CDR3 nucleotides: TGCAGTGCTAGTGTAACTAGCGGGGCAGATACGCAGTATTTT. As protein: CSASVTSGADTQYF.

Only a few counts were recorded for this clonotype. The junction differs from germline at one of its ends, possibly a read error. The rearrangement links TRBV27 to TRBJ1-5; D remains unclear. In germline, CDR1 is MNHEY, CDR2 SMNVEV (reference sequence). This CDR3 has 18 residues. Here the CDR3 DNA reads TGTGCCAACAGTCGGCGGGCCCAACTGGGGTTTGACAATCAGCCCCAGCATTTT. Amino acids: CANSRRAQLGFDNQPQHF.

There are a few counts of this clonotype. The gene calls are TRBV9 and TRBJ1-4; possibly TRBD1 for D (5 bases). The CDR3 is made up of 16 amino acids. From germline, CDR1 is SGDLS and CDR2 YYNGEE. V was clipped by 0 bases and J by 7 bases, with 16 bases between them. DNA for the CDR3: TGTGCCAGCAGCGTAGGGGGGACCGGTTCTTTTGAAAAACTGTTTTTT. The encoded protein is CASSVGGTGSFEKLFF.